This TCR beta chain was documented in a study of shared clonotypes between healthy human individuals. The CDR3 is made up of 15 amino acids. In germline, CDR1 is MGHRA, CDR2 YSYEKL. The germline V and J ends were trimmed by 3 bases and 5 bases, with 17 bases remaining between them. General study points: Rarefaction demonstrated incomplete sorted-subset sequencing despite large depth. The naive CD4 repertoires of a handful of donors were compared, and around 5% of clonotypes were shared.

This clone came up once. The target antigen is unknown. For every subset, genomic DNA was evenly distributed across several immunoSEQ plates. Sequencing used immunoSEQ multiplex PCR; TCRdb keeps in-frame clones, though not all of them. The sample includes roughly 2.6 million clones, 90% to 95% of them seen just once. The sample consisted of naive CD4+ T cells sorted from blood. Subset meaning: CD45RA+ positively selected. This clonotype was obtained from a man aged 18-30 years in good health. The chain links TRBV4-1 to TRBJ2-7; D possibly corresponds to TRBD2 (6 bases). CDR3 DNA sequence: TGCGCCAGCAGCCACAACTGGGGGGATTTGGACGAGCAGTACTTC. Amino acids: CASSHNWGDLDEQYF.